The 5 T cell receptor beta chains below come from one sample, sequenced in a study of shared clonotypes between healthy human individuals. Data came from immunoSEQ multiplex PCR; TCRdb stores just in-frame clones and leaves some out. The sample has 520,000 or so clones, 79% seen once. The sequenced sample consisted of PBMCs. These TCRs come from a woman between 35 and 50 years old in good health. Some clones in this sample may be carry-over from other donors' samples.

This chain connects TRBV27 to TRBJ1-2, with TRBD1 identical over 9 bases. CDR3 length: 15 amino acids. V lost 5 bases, J lost 4 bases, and 8 bases stayed unmatched. Germline CDR1 is MNHEY and CDR2 is SMNVEV (reference sequence). The CDR3 DNA is TGTGCCAGCAGTCCACGACAGGGGGTAGGCTATGGCTACACCTTC. The encoded protein is CASSPRQGVGYGYTF.

This chain links TRBV7-2 with TRBJ2-1; 7 bases line up with TRBD2. CDR3 length: 15 amino acids. V gave up 1 base and J gave up 3 bases; unmatched junction bases: 3. From germline, CDR1 is SGHTA and CDR2 FQGNSA. CDR3 coding DNA: TGTGCCAGCAGCTTAGAGCCTAGCGGCTACAATGAGCAGTTCTTC. Translating it yields CASSLEPSGYNEQFF.

This clone was seen a handful of times. The chain recombines TRBV19 with TRBJ2-3, with 8 bases lining up with TRBD1. This CDR3 has 15 residues. Germline V gene lookup returns CDR1 LNHDA and CDR2 SQIVND (reference sequence). The ends lost 3 bases at V and 0 bases at J; junction bases unmatched: 2. The CDR3 loop is CASSIRTGSTDTQYF. The CDR3 nucleotides read TGTGCCAGTAGTATTAGGACAGGGAGCACAGATACGCAGTATTTT.

Comment on this clone: Other DNA sequences in the same sample also yield this CDR3. V gene TRBV5-1 combines with J gene TRBJ2-7; D perhaps matches TRBD2 (5 bases). Germline CDR1 and CDR2: SGHRS and YFSETQ. Trimming removed 5 bases at V and 4 bases at J, with 13 bases between. This CDR3 spans 13 amino acids. This CDR3 reads CASSLASGYEQYF. CDR3 sequence (DNA): TGCGCCAGCAGTTTAGCGAGTGGGTACGAGCAGTACTTC.

The chain combines TRBV28 with TRBJ2-7; 9 bases map to TRBD1. V trimming: 8 bases; J trimming: 3 bases; junction bases outside the gene matches: 11. The CDR3 is 15 residues long. Germline V lookup: CDR1 MDHEN, CDR2 SYDVKM. The CDR3: CASQQGRDRVYEQYF. Here the CDR3 DNA reads TGTGCCAGCCAGCAGGGGAGGGACAGGGTCTACGAGCAGTACTTC.